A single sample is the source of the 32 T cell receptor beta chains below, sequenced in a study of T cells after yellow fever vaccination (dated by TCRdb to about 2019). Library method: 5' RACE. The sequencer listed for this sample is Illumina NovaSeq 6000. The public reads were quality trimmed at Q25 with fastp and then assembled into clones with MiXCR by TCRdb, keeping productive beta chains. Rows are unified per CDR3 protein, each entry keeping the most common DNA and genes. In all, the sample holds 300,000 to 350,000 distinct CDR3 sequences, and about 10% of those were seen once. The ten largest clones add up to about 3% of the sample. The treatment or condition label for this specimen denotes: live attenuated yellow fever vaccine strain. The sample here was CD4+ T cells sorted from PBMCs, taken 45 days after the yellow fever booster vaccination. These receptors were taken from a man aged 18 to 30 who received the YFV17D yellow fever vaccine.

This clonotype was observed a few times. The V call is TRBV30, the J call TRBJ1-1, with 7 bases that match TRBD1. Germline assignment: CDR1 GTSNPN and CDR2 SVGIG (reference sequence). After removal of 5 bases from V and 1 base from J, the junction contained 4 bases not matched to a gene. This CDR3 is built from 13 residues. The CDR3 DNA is TGTGCCTGGTCGGGACAGCAGAACACTGAAGCTTTCTTT. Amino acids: CAWSGQQNTEAFF.

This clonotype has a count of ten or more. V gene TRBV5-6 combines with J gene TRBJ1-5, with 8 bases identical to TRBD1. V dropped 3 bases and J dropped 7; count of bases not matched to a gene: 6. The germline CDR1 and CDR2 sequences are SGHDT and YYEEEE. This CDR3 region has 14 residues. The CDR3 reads CASSSGTGWQPQHF. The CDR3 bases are TGTGCCAGCAGCTCGGGGACAGGTTGGCAGCCCCAGCATTTT. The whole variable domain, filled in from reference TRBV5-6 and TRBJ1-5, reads DAGVTQSPTHLIKTRGQQVTLRCSPKSGHDTVSWYQQALGQGPQFIFQYYEEEERQRGNFPDRFSGHQFPNYSSELNVNALLLGDSALYLCASSSGTGWQPQHFGDGTRLSIL.

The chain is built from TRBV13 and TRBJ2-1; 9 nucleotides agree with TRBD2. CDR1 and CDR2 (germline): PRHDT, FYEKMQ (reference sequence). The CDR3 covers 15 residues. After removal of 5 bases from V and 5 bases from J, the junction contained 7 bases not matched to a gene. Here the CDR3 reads CASSAPRLADNEQFF. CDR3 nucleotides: TGTGCCAGCAGCGCCCCCCGACTAGCGGACAATGAGCAGTTCTTC.

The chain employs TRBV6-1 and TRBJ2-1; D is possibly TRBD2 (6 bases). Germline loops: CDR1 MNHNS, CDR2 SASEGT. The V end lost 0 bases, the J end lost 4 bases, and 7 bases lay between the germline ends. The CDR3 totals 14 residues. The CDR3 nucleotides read TGTGCCAGCAGTGAAGCTGGAGGGTACAATGAGCAGTTCTTC. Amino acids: CASSEAGGYNEQFF.

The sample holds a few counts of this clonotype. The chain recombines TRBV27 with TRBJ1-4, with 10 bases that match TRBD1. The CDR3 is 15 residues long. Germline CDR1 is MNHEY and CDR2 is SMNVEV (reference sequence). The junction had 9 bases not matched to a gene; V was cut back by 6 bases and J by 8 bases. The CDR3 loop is CASSLTGGRGEKLFF. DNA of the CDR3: TGTGCCAGCAGCTTGACAGGGGGCCGCGGGGAAAAACTGTTTTTT.

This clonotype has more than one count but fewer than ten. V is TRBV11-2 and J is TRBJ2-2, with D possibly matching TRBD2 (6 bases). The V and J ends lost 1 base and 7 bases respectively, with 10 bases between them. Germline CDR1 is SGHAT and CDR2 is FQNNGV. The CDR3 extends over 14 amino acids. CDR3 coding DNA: TGTGCCAGCAGCTTAGGACTAGAGTTCGGGGAGCTGTTTTTT. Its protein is CASSLGLEFGELFF.

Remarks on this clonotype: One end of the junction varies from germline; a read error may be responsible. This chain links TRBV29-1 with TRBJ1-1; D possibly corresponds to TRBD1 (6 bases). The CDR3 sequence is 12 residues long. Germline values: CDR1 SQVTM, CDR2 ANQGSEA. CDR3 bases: TGCAGCGGCCAGGGGACGAACACTGAAGCTGTCTTT. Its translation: CSGQGTNTEAVF.

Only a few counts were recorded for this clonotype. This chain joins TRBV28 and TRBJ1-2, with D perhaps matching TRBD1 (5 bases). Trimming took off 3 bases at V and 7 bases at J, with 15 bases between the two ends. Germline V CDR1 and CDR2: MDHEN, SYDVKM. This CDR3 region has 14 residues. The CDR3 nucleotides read TGTGCCAGCAGTTTGAGCCTAGGGGATCCTGGCTACACCTTC. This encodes CASSLSLGDPGYTF.

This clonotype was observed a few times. DNA for the CDR3: TGTGCCATCAGTCCTACAGGGGGCATGGAGACCCAGTACTTC. As protein: CAISPTGGMETQYF. J is TRBJ2-5 and V is TRBV10-3, with 9 bases identical to TRBD1. There are 14 residues in the CDR3. The V and J ends lost 5 bases and 5 bases, in that order; junction bases with no gene match: 6. Germline CDR1 reads ENHRY; CDR2 reads SYGVKD.

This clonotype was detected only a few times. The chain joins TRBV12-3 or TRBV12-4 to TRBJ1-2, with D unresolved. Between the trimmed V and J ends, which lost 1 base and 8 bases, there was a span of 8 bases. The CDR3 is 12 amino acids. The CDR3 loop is CASSLDHTGYTF. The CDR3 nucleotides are TGTGCCAGCAGTTTAGACCACACCGGCTACACCTTC.

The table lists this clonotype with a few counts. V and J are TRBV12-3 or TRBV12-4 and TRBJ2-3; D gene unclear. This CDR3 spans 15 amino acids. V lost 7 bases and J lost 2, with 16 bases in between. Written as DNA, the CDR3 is TGTGCCAGCAACCTGGGCCCAGGTCCCACAGATACGCAGTATTTT. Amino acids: CASNLGPGPTDTQYF.

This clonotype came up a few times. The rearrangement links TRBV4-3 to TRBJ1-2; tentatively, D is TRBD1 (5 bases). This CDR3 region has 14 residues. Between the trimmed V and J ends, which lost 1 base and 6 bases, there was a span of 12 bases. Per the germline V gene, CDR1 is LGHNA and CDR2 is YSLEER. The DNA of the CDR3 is TGCGCCAGCAGCCAAGGCCCTTGGGGGGATGGCTACACCTTC. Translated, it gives CASSQGPWGDGYTF.

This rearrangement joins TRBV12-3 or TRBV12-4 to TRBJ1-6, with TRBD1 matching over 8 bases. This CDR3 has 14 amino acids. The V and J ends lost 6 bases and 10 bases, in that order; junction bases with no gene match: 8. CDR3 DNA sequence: TGTGCCAGCAGGTCCGGGACAGGAGCCTCACCCCTCCACTTT. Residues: CASRSGTGASPLHF.

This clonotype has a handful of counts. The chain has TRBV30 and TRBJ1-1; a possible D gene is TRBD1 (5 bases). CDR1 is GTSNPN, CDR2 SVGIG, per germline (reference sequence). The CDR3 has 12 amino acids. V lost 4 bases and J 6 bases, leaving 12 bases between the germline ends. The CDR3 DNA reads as TGTGCCTGGACATCAGGGTTCGCTGAAGCTTTCTTT. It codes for CAWTSGFAEAFF.

Here the CDR3 reads CASSQDRTVPNYGYTF. The CDR3 DNA reads TGTGCCAGCAGCCAAGATAGGACAGTTCCTAACTATGGCTACACCTTC. The chain is built from TRBV4-2 and TRBJ1-2, with D perhaps matching TRBD1 (6 bases). The germline gives CDR1 LGHNA, CDR2 YNFKEQ. The CDR3 is 16 residues long. Trimming removed 0 bases at V and 0 bases at J, with 11 bases between.

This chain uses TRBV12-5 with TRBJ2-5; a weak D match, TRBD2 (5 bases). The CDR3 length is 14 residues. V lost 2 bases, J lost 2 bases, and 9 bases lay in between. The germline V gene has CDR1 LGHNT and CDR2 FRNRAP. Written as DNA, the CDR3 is TGTGCTAGTGGTTTGTACGGGGAACAAGAGACCCAGTACTTC. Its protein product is CASGLYGEQETQYF.

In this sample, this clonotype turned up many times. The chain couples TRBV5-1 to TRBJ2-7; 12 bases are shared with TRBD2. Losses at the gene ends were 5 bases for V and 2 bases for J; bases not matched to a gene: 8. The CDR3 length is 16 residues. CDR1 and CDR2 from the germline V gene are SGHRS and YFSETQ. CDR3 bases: TGCGCCAGCAGGGTTGGACTAGCGGGGAAAACCTACGAGCAGTACGTC. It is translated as CASRVGLAGKTYEQYV.

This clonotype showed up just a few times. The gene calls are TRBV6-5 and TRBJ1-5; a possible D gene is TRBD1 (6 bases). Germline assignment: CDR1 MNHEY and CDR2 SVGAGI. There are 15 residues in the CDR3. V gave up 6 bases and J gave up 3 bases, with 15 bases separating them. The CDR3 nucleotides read TGTGCCAGCAGCAGGACGGGACACCTCAATCAGCCCCAGCATTTT. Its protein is CASSRTGHLNQPQHF.

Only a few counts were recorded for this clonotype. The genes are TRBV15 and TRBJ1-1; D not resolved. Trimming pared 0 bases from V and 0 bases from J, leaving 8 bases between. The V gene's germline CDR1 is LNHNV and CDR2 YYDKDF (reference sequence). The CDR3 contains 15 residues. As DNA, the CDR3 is TGTGCCACCAGCAGAGATGCTGGGATGAACACTGAAGCTTTCTTT. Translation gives CATSRDAGMNTEAFF. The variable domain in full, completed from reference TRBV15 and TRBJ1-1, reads DAMVIQNPRYQVTQFGKPVTLSCSQTLNHNVMYWYQQKSSQAPKLLFHYYDKDFNNEADTPDNFQSRRPNTSFCFLDIRSPGLGDTAMYLCATSRDAGMNTEAFFGQGTRLTVV.

The CDR3 loop is CASSLPNRGRNTIYF. DNA for the CDR3: TGTGCCAGCAGCTTACCGAACAGGGGGCGGAACACCATATATTTT. The chain joins TRBV7-2 to TRBJ1-3; 9 bases align to TRBD1. With V trimmed by 2 bases and J by 7 bases, 6 bases remained unmatched. The CDR3 has 15 amino acids. Germline V gives CDR1 SGHTA, CDR2 FQGNSA.

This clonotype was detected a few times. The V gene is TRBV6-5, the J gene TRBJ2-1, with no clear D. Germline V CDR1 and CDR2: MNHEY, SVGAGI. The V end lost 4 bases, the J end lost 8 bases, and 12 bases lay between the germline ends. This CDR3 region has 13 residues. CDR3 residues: CASSSLGRYEQFF. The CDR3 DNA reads TGTGCCAGCAGTTCCCTAGGGCGTTATGAGCAGTTCTTC.

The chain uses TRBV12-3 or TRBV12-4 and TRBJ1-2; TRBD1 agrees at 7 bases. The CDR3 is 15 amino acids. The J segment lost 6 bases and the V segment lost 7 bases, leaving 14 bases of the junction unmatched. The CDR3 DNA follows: TGTGCCAGCACCCAACGAGGGACAGTTCGTAATGGCTACACCTTC. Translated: CASTQRGTVRNGYTF.

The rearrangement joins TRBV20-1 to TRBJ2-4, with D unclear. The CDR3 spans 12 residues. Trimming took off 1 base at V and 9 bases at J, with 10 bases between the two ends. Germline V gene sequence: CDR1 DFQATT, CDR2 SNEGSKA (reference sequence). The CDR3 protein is CSARGANSIQYF. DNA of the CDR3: TGCAGTGCTAGAGGGGCAAATAGCATTCAGTACTTC.

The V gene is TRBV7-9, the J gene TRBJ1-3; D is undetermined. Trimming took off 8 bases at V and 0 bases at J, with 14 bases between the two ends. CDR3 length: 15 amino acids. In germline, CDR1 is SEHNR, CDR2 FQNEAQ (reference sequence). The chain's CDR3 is CASYAGRNSGNTIYF. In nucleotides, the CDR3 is TGTGCCAGCTACGCAGGACGGAACTCTGGAAACACCATATATTTT.

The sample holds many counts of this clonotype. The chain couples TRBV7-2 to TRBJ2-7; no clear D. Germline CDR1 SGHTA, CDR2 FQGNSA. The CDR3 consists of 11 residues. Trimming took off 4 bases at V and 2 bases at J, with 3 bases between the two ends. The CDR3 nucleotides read TGTGCCAGCAGCTCCCCCTACGAGCAGTACTTC. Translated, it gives CASSSPYEQYF.

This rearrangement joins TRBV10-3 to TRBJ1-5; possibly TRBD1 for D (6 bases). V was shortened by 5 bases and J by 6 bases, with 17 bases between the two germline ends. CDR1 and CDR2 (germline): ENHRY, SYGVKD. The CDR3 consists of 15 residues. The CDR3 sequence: CAISLGTGQLQPQHF. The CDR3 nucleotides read TGTGCCATCAGTCTAGGGACGGGACAACTTCAGCCCCAGCATTTT.

For the CDR3, the DNA is TGTGCCAGCTCACCAGAATGGGGCAGCGATACGCAGTATTTT. This encodes CASSPEWGSDTQYF. The gene calls are TRBV18 and TRBJ2-3; D is possibly TRBD1 (5 bases). Trimming pared 2 bases from V and 6 bases from J, leaving 12 bases between. CDR1 and CDR2 from the germline V gene are KGHSH and LQKENI. The CDR3 is 14 amino acids.

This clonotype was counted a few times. The CDR3 region has the DNA TGTGCCAGCAGCTTGGCCGGGACAGGGGCTGAAGCTTTCTTT. Encoded protein: CASSLAGTGAEAFF. The chain carries TRBV7-9 and TRBJ1-1; 10 bases match TRBD1. Germline V gives CDR1 SEHNR, CDR2 FQNEAQ (reference sequence). J was trimmed by 6 bases and V by 3 bases; bases with no gene match: 4. The CDR3 has 14 residues.

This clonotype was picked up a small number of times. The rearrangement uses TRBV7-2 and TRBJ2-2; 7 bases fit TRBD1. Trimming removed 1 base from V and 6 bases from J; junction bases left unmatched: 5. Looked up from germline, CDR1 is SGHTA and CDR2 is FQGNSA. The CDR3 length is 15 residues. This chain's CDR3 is CASSLGQGSAGELFF. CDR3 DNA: TGTGCCAGCAGCTTAGGACAGGGTAGCGCCGGGGAGCTGTTTTTT. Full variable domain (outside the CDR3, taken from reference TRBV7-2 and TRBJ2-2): GAGVSQSPSNKVTEKGKDVELRCDPISGHTALYWYRQSLGQGLEFLIYFQGNSAPDKSGLPSDRFSAERTGGSVSTLTIQRTQQEDSAVYLCASSLGQGSAGELFFGEGSRLTVL.

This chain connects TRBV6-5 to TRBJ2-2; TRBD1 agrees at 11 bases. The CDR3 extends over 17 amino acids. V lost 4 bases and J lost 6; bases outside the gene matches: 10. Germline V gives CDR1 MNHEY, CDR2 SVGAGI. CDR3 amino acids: CASSLSPGTGGAGELFF. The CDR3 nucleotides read TGTGCCAGCAGTTTAAGCCCCGGGACAGGGGGGGCCGGGGAGCTGTTTTTT.

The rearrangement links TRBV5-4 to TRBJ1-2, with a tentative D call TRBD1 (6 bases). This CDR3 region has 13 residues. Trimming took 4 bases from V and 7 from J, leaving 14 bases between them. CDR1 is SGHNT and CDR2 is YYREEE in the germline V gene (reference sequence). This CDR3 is CASSPDRFRGYTF. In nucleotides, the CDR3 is TGTGCCAGCAGCCCAGACAGGTTTCGTGGCTACACCTTC.

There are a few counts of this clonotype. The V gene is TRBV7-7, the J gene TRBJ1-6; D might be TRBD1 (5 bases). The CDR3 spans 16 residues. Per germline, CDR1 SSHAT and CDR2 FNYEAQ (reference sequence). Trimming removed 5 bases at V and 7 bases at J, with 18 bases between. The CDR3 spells CASSPSPAGSNSPLHF. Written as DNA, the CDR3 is TGTGCCAGCAGCCCCTCCCCGGCAGGGAGCAATTCACCCCTCCACTTT.